The sequence of this T cell receptor beta chain was determined in a study of T cell responses to AZD1222 COVID-19 vaccine. To note about this clone: Antigen: not known.

Findings and caveats of the study: Donors skewed white British and female; clonal diversity was possibly underestimated. CD4 TCRs associated with vaccination spanned spike, dominating at 160-218 and 743-854. Reportedly, close to half of spike-specific TCRs are directed against unmutated variant regions.

Trimming removed 1 base at V and 0 bases at J, with 10 bases between. Per germline, CDR1 SGHTA and CDR2 FQGNSA. CDR3 size: 15 residues. Only in-frame clones appear in the TCRdb table, and some are missing; sequencing was by immunoSEQ multiplex PCR. Of around 150,000 clones in the sample, over 90% are singletons; the top ten hold about 3.7%. The chain carries TRBV7-2 and TRBJ2-7; D is uncertain. This sample comprised peripheral blood, obtained 28 days after the second AZD1222 dose. The receptor comes from an adult who received the AZD1222 COVID-19 vaccine. The CDR3 spells CASSLVTISSYEQYF. The CDR3 nucleotides read TGTGCCAGCAGCTTAGTGACCATTAGCTCCTACGAGCAGTACTTC.